The present entry profiles one T cell receptor beta chain with its context. Other DNA sequences of this sample code for an identical CDR3. How the authors handled the data: Reference gene primers were amplified, and this amplification served to estimate nucleated cell counts. Assay: immunoSEQ multiplex PCR; the TCRdb copy retains only in-frame clones and omits some. V, J and clone size are taken as reported in that table, and D and trimming were inferred from the DNA itself. The data contain more than 90,000 clones, about 85% of them seen just once; the ten biggest clones take up 9.5% to 15%. This sample was taken from a study of blood T cell repertoires in COVID-19. Study background: The origin of the acute and convalescent COVID-19 samples was the United States, Italy and Spain.

CDR1 is MNHEY, CDR2 SMNVEV, per germline (reference sequence). The V gene end was trimmed by 5 bases and the J gene end by 6 bases; junction bases not matched to a gene: 5. CDR3 length: 13 residues. This TCR derives from a human donor in a cohort sampled during active COVID-19. The chain recombines TRBV27 with TRBJ2-3, with 7 nucleotides matching TRBD1. Sequencing was performed on peripheral blood. DNA for the CDR3: TGTGCCAGCAGTCTAAGCAGGGGGGATACGCAGTATTTT. Encoded protein: CASSLSRGDTQYF.